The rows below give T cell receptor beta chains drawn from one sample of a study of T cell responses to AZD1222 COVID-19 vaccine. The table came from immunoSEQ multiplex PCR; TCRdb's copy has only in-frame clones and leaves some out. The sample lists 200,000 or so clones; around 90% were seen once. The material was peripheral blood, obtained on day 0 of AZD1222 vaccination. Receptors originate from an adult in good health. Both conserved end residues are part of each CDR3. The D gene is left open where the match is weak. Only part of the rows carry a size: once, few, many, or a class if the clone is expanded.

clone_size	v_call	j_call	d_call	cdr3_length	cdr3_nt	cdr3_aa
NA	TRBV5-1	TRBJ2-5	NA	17	TGCGCCAGCAGCTTGTTATCTGGTCGACGGACGCAAGAGACCCAGTACTTC	CASSLLSGRRTQETQYF
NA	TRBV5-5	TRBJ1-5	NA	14	TGTGCCAGCAGCTTGTTTGGAAGCAATCAGCCCCAGCATTTT	CASSLFGSNQPQHF
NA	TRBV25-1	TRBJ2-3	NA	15	TGTGCCAGCAGTGAATGGGGTCGCAGCACAGATACGCAGTATTTT	CASSEWGRSTDTQYF
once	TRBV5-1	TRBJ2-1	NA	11	TGCGCCAGCTCCGACTCGTTCGAGCAGTTCTTC	CASSDSFEQFF
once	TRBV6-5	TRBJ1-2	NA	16	TGTGCCAGCAGTTACGGAAAAACGGGGGCAAACTATGGCTACACCTTC	CASSYGKTGANYGYTF
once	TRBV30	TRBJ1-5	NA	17	TGTGCCTGGAGTGAGGATGTTAACCCTATGAGCAATCAGCCCCAGCATTTT	CAWSEDVNPMSNQPQHF
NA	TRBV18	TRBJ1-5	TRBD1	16	TGTGCCAGCTCACCACCGGGACAGAATTTCAATCAGCCCCAGCATTTT	CASSPPGQNFNQPQHF
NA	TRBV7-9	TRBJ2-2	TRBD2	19	TGTGCCAGCAGCACACCGACTAGCGGGGGGCATACGAACACCGGGGAGCTGTTTTTT	CASSTPTSGGHTNTGELFF
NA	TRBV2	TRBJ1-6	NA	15	TGTGCCAGCATCAAAACGTCTGAGGCGAAGTCACCCCTCCACTTT	CASIKTSEAKSPLHF
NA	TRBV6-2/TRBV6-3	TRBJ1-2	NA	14	TGTGCCAGCAGTTGGACACGGCATAACTATGGCTACACCTTC	CASSWTRHNYGYTF
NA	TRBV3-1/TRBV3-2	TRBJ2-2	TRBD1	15	TGTGCCAGCAGCCTGAGACAGGGTTACACCGGGGAGCTGTTTTTT	CASSLRQGYTGELFF
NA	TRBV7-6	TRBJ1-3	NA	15	TGTGCCAGCAGCTTAGGCCCTATCTCTGGAAACACCATATATTTT	CASSLGPISGNTIYF
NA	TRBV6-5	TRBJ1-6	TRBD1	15	TGTGCCAGCAGTTACTCGGGACAGGGTTCTTCACCCCTCCACTTT	CASSYSGQGSSPLHF
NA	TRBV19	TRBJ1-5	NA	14	TGTGCCAGTAGTATCCCGGGTGGCAATCAGCCCCAGCATTTT	CASSIPGGNQPQHF
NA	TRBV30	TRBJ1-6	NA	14	TGTGCCTGGAGGCTACAGGGTGATAAGACACCCCTCCACTTT	CAWRLQGDKTPLHF
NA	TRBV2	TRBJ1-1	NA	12	TGTGCCAGGGGGACACGGAACACTGAAGCTTTCTTT	CARGTRNTEAFF
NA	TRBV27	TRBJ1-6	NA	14	TGTGCCAGCCGACGGGGGGCCTATAATTCACCCCTCCACTTT	CASRRGAYNSPLHF
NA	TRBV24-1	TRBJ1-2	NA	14	TGTGCCACCAGTGACCCTACAGGGAAGGGAGGCTACACCTTC	CATSDPTGKGGYTF
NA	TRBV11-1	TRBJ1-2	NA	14	TGTGCCAGCTCCGTTGGCGGGAAGAGCTTGGGCTACACCTTC	CASSVGGKSLGYTF
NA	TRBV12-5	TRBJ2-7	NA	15	TGTGCTAGTGGTTTCGGGGGAAAGGGGACCTACGAGCAGTACTTC	CASGFGGKGTYEQYF
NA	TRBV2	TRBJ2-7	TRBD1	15	TGTGCCAGCAGTGACCCCCGGGGACAGCACTACGAGCAGTACTTC	CASSDPRGQHYEQYF
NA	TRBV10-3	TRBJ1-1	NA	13	TGTGCCACCTCGGGACGGGTGAACACTGAAGCTTTCTTT	CATSGRVNTEAFF
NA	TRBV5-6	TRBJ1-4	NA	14	TGTGCCAGCAGCTTGACCGTGGTAAGGGAAAAACTGTTTTTT	CASSLTVVREKLFF
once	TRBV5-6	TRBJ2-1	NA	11	TGTGCCAGCAGCTGGAACAATGAGCAGTTCTTC	CASSWNNEQFF
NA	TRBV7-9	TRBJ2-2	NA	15	TGTGCCAGCACCCCTTTGGCGGAGAACACCGGGGAGCTGTTTTTT	CASTPLAENTGELFF
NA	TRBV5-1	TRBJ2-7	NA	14	TGCGCCAGCAGCAGTGACAGGCCATCCTACGAGCAGTACTTC	CASSSDRPSYEQYF
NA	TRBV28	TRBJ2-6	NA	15	TGTGCCAGCAGTCTCCCCGGGGTTGGGGCCAACGTCCTGACTTTC	CASSLPGVGANVLTF
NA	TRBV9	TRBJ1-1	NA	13	TGTGCCAGCAGCCCCTCGGCCGTCACTGAAGCTTTCTTT	CASSPSAVTEAFF
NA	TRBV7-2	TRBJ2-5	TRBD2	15	TGTGCCAGCAGCGACCCGACTAGCGGGGGAGAGACCCAGTACTTC	CASSDPTSGGETQYF
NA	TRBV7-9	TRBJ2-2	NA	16	TGTGCCAGCAGGGAAGGCCAGCGGTTGATCACCGGGGAGCTGTTTTTT	CASREGQRLITGELFF
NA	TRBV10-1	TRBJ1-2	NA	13	TGCGCCAGCAGTCCAGGGACTAACTATGGCTACACCTTC	CASSPGTNYGYTF
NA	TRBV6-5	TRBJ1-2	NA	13	TGTGCCAGCAGCCCACCGGGCCAGTATGGCTACACCTTC	CASSPPGQYGYTF
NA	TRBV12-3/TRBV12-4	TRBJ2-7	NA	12	TGTGCCAGCGCTCCTGCCGGGTTCGAGCAGTACTTC	CASAPAGFEQYF
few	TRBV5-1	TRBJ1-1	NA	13	TGCGCCAGCAGGTTAGAGGGGCCCACTGAAGCTTTCTTT	CASRLEGPTEAFF
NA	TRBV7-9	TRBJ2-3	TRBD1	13	TGTGCCAGCAGTACAGGGGTAGGAGATACGCAGTATTTT	CASSTGVGDTQYF
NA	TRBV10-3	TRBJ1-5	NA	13	TGTGCCATCAGTGAGGGGGGGGATCAGCCCCAGCATTTT	CAISEGGDQPQHF
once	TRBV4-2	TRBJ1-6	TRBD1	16	TGTGCCAGCAGCCAAGTAGGACAGGGGGCCAATTCACCCCTCCACTTT	CASSQVGQGANSPLHF
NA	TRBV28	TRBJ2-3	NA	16	TGTGCCAGCACCCTGGGGGTGAGCCTTGGGACAGATACGCAGTATTTT	CASTLGVSLGTDTQYF
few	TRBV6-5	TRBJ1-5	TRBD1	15	TGTGCCAGCAGTTTGGACAGGGTGGGCAATCAGCCCCAGCATTTT	CASSLDRVGNQPQHF
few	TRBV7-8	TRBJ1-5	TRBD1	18	TGTGCCAGCAGCCCCCGCCTCCTCCGGGACAGGGGGGGTCAGCCCCAGCATTTT	CASSPRLLRDRGGQPQHF
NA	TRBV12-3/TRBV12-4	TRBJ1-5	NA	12	TGTGCCAGCAGTTTGATGTGGCAGCCCCAGCATTTT	CASSLMWQPQHF
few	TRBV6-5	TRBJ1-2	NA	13	TGTGCCAGCAGTTATCAATCGAACTATGGCTACACCTTC	CASSYQSNYGYTF
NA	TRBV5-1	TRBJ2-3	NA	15	TGCGCCAGCAGCTACGGGGGCCCTAGCACAGATACGCAGTATTTT	CASSYGGPSTDTQYF
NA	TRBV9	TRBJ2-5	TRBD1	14	TGTGCCAGCAGCCCAACAGGGGGTTGGGAGACCCAGTACTTC	CASSPTGGWETQYF
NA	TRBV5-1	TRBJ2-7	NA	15	TGCGCCAGCAGCTTAGATACGGCTGACTCCTACGAGCAGTACTTC	CASSLDTADSYEQYF
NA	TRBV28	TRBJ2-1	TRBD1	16	TGTGCCAGCAGCCTCACAAACCCGGGACAGAACAATGAGCAGTTCTTC	CASSLTNPGQNNEQFF
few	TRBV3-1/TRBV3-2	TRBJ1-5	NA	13	TGTGCCAGCAGCCAAGATCCTACTCAGCCCCAGCATTTT	CASSQDPTQPQHF
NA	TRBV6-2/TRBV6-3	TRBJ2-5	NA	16	TGTGCCAGCAGTTACTATGGTCCCACAGGGATTGGGACCCAGTACTTC	CASSYYGPTGIGTQYF